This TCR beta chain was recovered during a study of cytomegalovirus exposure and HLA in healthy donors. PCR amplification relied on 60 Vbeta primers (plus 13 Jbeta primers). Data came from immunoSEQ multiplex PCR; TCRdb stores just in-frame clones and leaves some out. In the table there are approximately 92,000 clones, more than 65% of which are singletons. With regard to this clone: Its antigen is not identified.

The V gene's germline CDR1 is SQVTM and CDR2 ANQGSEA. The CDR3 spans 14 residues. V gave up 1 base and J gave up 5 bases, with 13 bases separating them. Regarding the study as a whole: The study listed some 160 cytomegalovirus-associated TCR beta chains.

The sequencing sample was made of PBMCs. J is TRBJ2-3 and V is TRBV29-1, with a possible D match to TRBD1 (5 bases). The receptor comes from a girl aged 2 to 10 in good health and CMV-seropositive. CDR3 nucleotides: TGCAGCGTTGAAGGGGGCGTGACTGTAGATACGCAGTATTTT. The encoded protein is CSVEGGVTVDTQYF.